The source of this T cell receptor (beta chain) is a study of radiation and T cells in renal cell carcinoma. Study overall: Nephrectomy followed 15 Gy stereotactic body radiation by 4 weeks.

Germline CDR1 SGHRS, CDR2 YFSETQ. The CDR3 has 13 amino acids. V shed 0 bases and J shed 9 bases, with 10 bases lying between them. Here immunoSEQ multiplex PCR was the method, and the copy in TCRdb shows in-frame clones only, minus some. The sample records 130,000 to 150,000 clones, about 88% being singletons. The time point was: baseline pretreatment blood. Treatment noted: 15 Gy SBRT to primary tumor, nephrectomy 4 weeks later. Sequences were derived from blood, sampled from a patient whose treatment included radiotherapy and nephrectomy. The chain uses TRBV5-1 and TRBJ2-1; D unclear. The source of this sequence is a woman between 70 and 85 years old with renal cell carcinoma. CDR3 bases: TGCGCCAGCAGCTTGGGCAGTTACTCTGAGCAGTTCTTC. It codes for CASSLGSYSEQFF.